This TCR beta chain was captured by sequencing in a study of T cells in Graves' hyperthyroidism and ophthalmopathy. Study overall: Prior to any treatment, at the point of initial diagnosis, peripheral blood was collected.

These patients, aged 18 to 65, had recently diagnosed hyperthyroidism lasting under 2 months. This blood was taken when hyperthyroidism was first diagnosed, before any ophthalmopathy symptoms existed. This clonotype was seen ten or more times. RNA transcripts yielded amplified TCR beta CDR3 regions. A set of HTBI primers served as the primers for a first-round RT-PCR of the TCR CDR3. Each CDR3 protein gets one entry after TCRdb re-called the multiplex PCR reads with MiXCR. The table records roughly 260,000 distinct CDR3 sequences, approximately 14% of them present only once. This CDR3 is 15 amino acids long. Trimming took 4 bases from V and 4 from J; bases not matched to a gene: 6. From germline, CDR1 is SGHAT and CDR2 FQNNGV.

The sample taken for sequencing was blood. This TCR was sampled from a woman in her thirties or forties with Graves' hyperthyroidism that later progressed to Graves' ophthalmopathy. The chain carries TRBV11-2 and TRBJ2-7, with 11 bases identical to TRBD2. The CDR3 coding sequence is TGTGCCAGCAGCTCCAGACTAGCGGGAACGTACGAGCAGTACTTC. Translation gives CASSSRLAGTYEQYF.